A selection of T cell receptor beta chains follows, all from one sample in a study of patients and donors after allogeneic stem cell transplantation. TCRdb re-called the RT-PCR reads with MiXCR, one entry per CDR3 protein. The sample carries hundreds of thousands of distinct CDR3 sequences, roughly 16% recorded once. Sequenced material: blood, either unsorted or a sorted T cell fraction (not recorded which). These receptors were collected from a human donor who was either an allogeneic HSCT recipient or a stem cell or donor lymphocyte infusion donor (not recorded which). It is not recorded whose cells these are; they may come from a transplant donor. CDR3s include the opening cysteine and the closing phenylalanine or tryptophan. The D gene is left open where the match is weak. Size values are once, few and many counts, or a class for expanded clones, and some rows have none.

clone size	V gene	J gene	D gene	CDR3 DNA	CDR3 protein
.	TRBV6-2/TRBV6-3	TRBJ1-5	.	TGTGCCAGCAGTATCATCCCCAATCAGCCCCAGCATTTT	CASSIIPNQPQHF
.	TRBV6-1	TRBJ2-2	TRBD1	TGTGCCAGCAGTGAAGGGACAGGGGGCTACACCGGGGAGCTGTTTTTT	CASSEGTGGYTGELFF
many	TRBV12-3/TRBV12-4	TRBJ2-1	.	TGTGCCAGCAGCTTATCCTACAATGAGCAGTTCTTC	CASSLSYNEQFF
few	TRBV6-2/TRBV6-3	TRBJ1-3	.	TGTGCCAGCAGTTACTCTGTGTTGGGCTCTGGAAACACCATATATTTT	CASSYSVLGSGNTIYF
few	TRBV7-6	TRBJ2-1	TRBD1	TGTGCCAGCAGCACCGGACAGGGACAGTTCTTC	CASSTGQGQFF
.	TRBV20-1	TRBJ2-1	.	TGCAGTGCTAGAGCCTATAAACCCGCGTGGGGTGAGCAGTTCTTC	CSARAYKPAWGEQFF
few	TRBV20-1	TRBJ2-3	.	TGCAGTGCTAGAGATCAAGACCAAGCGGCAGATACGCAGTATTTT	CSARDQDQAADTQYF
.	TRBV29-1	TRBJ2-3	.	TGCAGCGGGTCCCCGGGGGGCCGAACAGATACGCAGTATTTT	CSGSPGGRTDTQYF
.	TRBV4-3	TRBJ1-4	TRBD1	TGCGCCAGCAGCCAAGATAACAGGGGGCGCGAAAAACTGTTTTTT	CASSQDNRGREKLFF
.	TRBV7-9	TRBJ1-5	.	TGTGCCAGCAGCCTAGGGGGACCCCCGAATCAGCCCCAGCATTTT	CASSLGGPPNQPQHF
.	TRBV7-8	TRBJ2-7	TRBD1	TGTGCCAGCAGCTTCGTCAGGGGGTCGTACGAGCAGTACTTC	CASSFVRGSYEQYF
few	TRBV18	TRBJ2-7	.	TGTGCCAGCTCACCACCGTCGGGACACAACTCCTACGAGCAGTACTTC	CASSPPSGHNSYEQYF
.	TRBV29-1	TRBJ2-7	TRBD2	TGCAGCGTTGAAGTCCAGGCCAAAGTCAGCGGGGGCTCCTACGAGCAGTACTTC	CSVEVQAKVSGGSYEQYF
many	TRBV12-3/TRBV12-4	TRBJ2-3	.	TGTGCCAGCAGTTTAGAGGGGATTCGCACAGATACGCAGTATTTT	CASSLEGIRTDTQYF
.	TRBV20-1	TRBJ2-7	.	TGCAGTGCAATAAGCGGGACAGCAGCCTACGAGCAGTACTTC	CSAISGTAAYEQYF
few	TRBV6-1	TRBJ1-5	.	TGTGCCAGCCTCGCCAGCACTTATAGCAATCAGCCCCAGCATTTT	CASLASTYSNQPQHF
.	TRBV7-2	TRBJ2-5	.	TGTGCCAGCAGCCGGGGGGGAACAGGGGGCCAGGAGACCCAGTACTTC	CASSRGGTGGQETQYF
.	TRBV5-6	TRBJ2-7	.	TGTGCCAGCAGCTTCTTGGGACTGTCGGAAATGTCCGAGCAGTACTTC	CASSFLGLSEMSEQYF
many	TRBV24-1	TRBJ2-5	.	TGTGCCACCAGTGATTTCGCTCTAGGAGTTCAAGAGACCCAGTACTTC	CATSDFALGVQETQYF
few	TRBV7-6	TRBJ2-7	.	TGTGCCAGCAAGGAGCTAGTGGGGGGCTACGAGCAGTACTTC	CASKELVGGYEQYF
few	TRBV5-1	TRBJ1-1	TRBD1	TGCGCCAGCAGCCCTACGGACAGGGTGATGGGCACTGAAGCTTTCTTT	CASSPTDRVMGTEAFF
few	TRBV10-3	TRBJ1-2	.	TGTGCCGTCGACCCCGCCGATAACTATGGCTACACCTTC	CAVDPADNYGYTF